These 30 T cell receptor beta chains were all obtained from the same sample, sequenced in a study of T cells in Graves' hyperthyroidism and ophthalmopathy. Using RNA transcripts as the source, TCR beta CDR3 regions were amplified. When the TCR CDR3 underwent first-round RT-PCR, the HTBI primer set was used. MiXCR, applied by TCRdb to the multiplex PCR reads, yields one record per CDR3 protein. The data hold 300,000 to 400,000 distinct CDR3 sequences, with less than 20% observed a single time. Material: blood. The receptors come from a man aged 18 to 30 with Graves' ophthalmopathy.

This clonotype was observed at least ten times. V is TRBV2 and J is TRBJ1-3, with a possible D match to TRBD1 (5 bases). Germline values: CDR1 SNHLY, CDR2 FYNNEI. With 3 bases removed from V and 4 bases from J, the gap between germline ends came to 13 bases. The CDR3 sequence is 15 residues long. The CDR3 bases are TGTGCCAGCAGTGATCTTACAGGTTTCGGAAACACCATATATTTT. Its translation: CASSDLTGFGNTIYF.

This rearrangement joins TRBV2 to TRBJ1-5; D is possibly TRBD1 (5 bases). Germline loops: CDR1 SNHLY, CDR2 FYNNEI. This CDR3 is 15 amino acids long. V lost 0 bases and J lost 7, with 13 bases in between. The CDR3 DNA reads TGTGCCAGCAGTGAAGCTGAGCTACCAGGGCAGCCCCAGCATTTT. Translated: CASSEAELPGQPQHF.

This clonotype was recorded many times. The V call is TRBV2, the J call TRBJ2-7; maybe TRBD1 (5 bases). Deletions cut 7 bases from V and 2 bases from J, with 12 bases between. Germline V gene lookup returns CDR1 SNHLY and CDR2 FYNNEI. This CDR3 comprises 13 residues. The CDR3 sequence: CASTKTDTYEQYF. In DNA, the CDR3 is TGTGCCAGCACCAAGACAGATACCTACGAGCAGTACTTC.

This clonotype has just a few counts. The V gene is TRBV27, the J gene TRBJ2-1, with D possibly matching TRBD2 (6 bases). CDR1 MNHEY and CDR2 SMNVEV come from the germline V gene (reference sequence). Trimming pared 10 bases from V and 9 bases from J, leaving 19 bases between. There are 13 residues in the CDR3. The CDR3 spells CATHPVLGGEQFF. The CDR3 DNA reads TGTGCCACCCATCCCGTCTTGGGAGGTGAGCAGTTCTTC.

The sample holds many counts of this clonotype. This sequence joins TRBV3-1 and TRBJ1-2, with a possible D match to TRBD1 (6 bases). From germline, CDR1 is LGHDT and CDR2 YNNKEL (reference sequence). The ends were cut back, 1 base at V and 3 bases at J, with 15 bases in the middle. This CDR3 spans 16 amino acids. CDR3 sequence (DNA): TGTGCCAGCAGCCAAGGGACGGGGGGCGCGGACTATGGCTACACCTTC. Its translation is CASSQGTGGADYGYTF. The full variable domain, rest sourced from reference TRBV3-1 and TRBJ1-2, is DTAVSQTPKYLVTQMGNDKSIKCEQNLGHDTMYWYKQDSKKFLKIMFSYNNKELIINETVPNRFSPKSPDKAHLNLHINSLELGDSAVYFCASSQGTGGADYGYTFGSGTRLTVV.

This clonotype was found a few times. The genes are TRBV20-1 and TRBJ2-7, with D possibly being TRBD2 (5 bases). The V end was cut by 0 bases, the J end by 2 bases, with 14 bases between. CDR1 and CDR2 (germline): DFQATT, SNEGSKA (reference sequence). The CDR3 spans 15 residues. DNA for the CDR3: TGCAGTGCTAGAGATCTCCGGGAACCTACCTACGAGCAGTACTTC. Its translation: CSARDLREPTYEQYF.

This clonotype was seen only a few times. The chain couples TRBV3-1 to TRBJ1-2, with 8 positions matching TRBD1. After removal of 3 bases from V and 10 bases from J, the junction contained 13 bases not matched to a gene. The CDR3 has 15 residues. CDR1 LGHDT and CDR2 YNNKEL come from the germline V gene (reference sequence). CDR3 in amino acids: CASSHASGTGSDYTF. The CDR3 DNA follows: TGTGCCAGCAGCCACGCATCCGGGACAGGATCTGACTACACCTTC. Using reference TRBV3-1 and TRBJ1-2 for the parts outside the CDR3, the full variable domain is DTAVSQTPKYLVTQMGNDKSIKCEQNLGHDTMYWYKQDSKKFLKIMFSYNNKELIINETVPNRFSPKSPDKAHLNLHINSLELGDSAVYFCASSHASGTGSDYTFGSGTRLTVV.

In its sample, this clonotype was seen a few times. This chain joins TRBV19 and TRBJ2-1; D may be TRBD1 or TRBD2 (5 bases each). The germline V gene has CDR1 LNHDA and CDR2 SQIVND (reference sequence). The CDR3 loop spans 14 amino acids. V gave up 3 bases and J gave up 9 bases, with 15 bases separating them. The CDR3 sequence is CASSMAEGWGEQFF. DNA for the CDR3: TGTGCCAGTAGTATGGCCGAGGGGTGGGGTGAGCAGTTCTTC.

V and J are TRBV24-1 and TRBJ1-5, with D perhaps matching TRBD1 (6 bases). The CDR3 totals 14 residues. V lost 3 bases to trimming and J lost 6 bases, with 11 bases between them. Germline V gene sequence: CDR1 KGHDR, CDR2 SFDVKD. The CDR3 here is CATSDHKGGQPQHF. The CDR3 DNA reads as TGTGCCACCAGTGATCATAAGGGGGGTCAGCCCCAGCATTTT.

Of note for this clonotype: One base away lies a much larger clone, so this may be a sequencing read error. The chain is built from TRBV7-9 and TRBJ2-7; TRBD1 matches 10 bases. Germline CDR1 reads SEHNR; CDR2 reads FQNEAQ (reference sequence). This CDR3 comprises 15 residues. CDR3 residues: CASSSRDRGTYEQHF. The CDR3 DNA reads as TGTGCCAGCAGTTCCCGGGACAGGGGAACCTACGAGCAGCACTTC.

This clonotype came up a few times. V is TRBV6-1 and J is TRBJ2-3; 9 bases map to TRBD2. V shed 5 bases, J shed 3 bases, and the junction held 9 bases outside the gene matches. CDR3 length: 16 amino acids. CDR1 and CDR2 (germline): MNHNS, SASEGT. The CDR3 DNA reads TGTGCCAGCAGTCGCGCGGGGGGGCTGGAAACAGATACGCAGTATTTT. Translating gives CASSRAGGLETDTQYF.

The chain links TRBV11-2 to TRBJ2-3, with TRBD2 matching 13 bases. Germline V gives CDR1 SGHAT, CDR2 FQNNGV. CDR3 length equals 17 residues. The junction had 10 bases not matched to a gene; V was cut back by 5 bases and J by 5 bases. This CDR3 is CASSRTQLAGGGDTQYF. The CDR3 region has the DNA TGTGCCAGCAGCCGAACACAACTAGCGGGAGGGGGAGATACGCAGTATTTT.

This clonotype was detected only a few times. CDR3 protein: CASSLSLAGGTDTQYF. CDR3 DNA sequence: TGTGCCAGCAGTTTATCCCTAGCGGGCGGCACAGATACGCAGTATTTT. The genes are TRBV12-3 or TRBV12-4 and TRBJ2-3; 8 positions agree with TRBD2. The CDR3 has 16 amino acids. The trim removed 2 bases at V and 1 base at J, leaving 5 bases unmatched.

The chain recombines TRBV6-1 with TRBJ1-2; D is unclear. The germline gives CDR1 MNHNS, CDR2 SASEGT. Trimming left V 10 bases short and J 1 base short, with 10 bases between. The CDR3 spans 12 residues. CDR3 nucleotides: TGTGCCACAAACAGTCTTAACTATGGCTACACCTTC. Encoded protein: CATNSLNYGYTF.

Ten or more counts support this clonotype. This rearrangement joins TRBV7-2 to TRBJ2-1; the match to TRBD2 covers 15 bases. In germline, CDR1 is SGHTA, CDR2 FQGNSA. The J segment lost 0 bases and the V segment lost 8 bases, leaving 8 bases of the junction unmatched. CDR3 length: 18 residues. The CDR3 protein is CASLRTSGGVPSYNEQFF. CDR3 sequence (DNA): TGTGCCAGCCTACGGACTAGCGGGGGGGTCCCCTCCTACAATGAGCAGTTCTTC.

The chain joins TRBV9 to TRBJ2-7; 8 bases map to TRBD1. The germline gives CDR1 SGDLS, CDR2 YYNGEE. This CDR3 is 14 amino acids long. Trimming cost V 3 bases and J 6 bases; bases outside gene matches: 8. The CDR3 sequence is CASSGDGQGLEQYF. The DNA of the CDR3 is TGTGCCAGCAGCGGCGACGGACAGGGACTCGAGCAGTACTTC.

This clonotype occurred many times. This chain connects TRBV2 to TRBJ1-1; D remains unclear. With 7 bases removed from V and 1 base from J, the gap between germline ends came to 10 bases. Germline CDR1 reads SNHLY; CDR2 reads FYNNEI. The CDR3 is 13 residues long. The CDR3 loop reads CASTELENTEAFF. CDR3 DNA: TGTGCCAGCACTGAGCTAGAGAACACTGAAGCTTTCTTT. The full variable domain, completed using reference TRBV2 and TRBJ1-1, is EPEVTQTPSHQVTQMGQEVILRCVPISNHLYFYWYRQILGQKVEFLVSFYNNEISEKSEIFDDQFSVERPDGSNFTLKIRSTKLEDSAMYFCASTELENTEAFFGQGTRLTVV.

This clonotype has at least ten counts. This sequence joins TRBV11-3 and TRBJ2-1; TRBD2 agrees at 14 bases. CDR3 length equals 15 residues. The V gene's germline CDR1 is SGHNT and CDR2 YENEEA. V shed 5 bases, J shed 8 bases, and the junction held 5 bases outside the gene matches. In DNA form, the CDR3 reads TGTGCCAGCAGCCAGACTAGCGGGGGGGCAGATGAGCAGTTCTTC. It yields the protein CASSQTSGGADEQFF.

The chain couples TRBV15 to TRBJ1-2; TRBD1 is a possible D gene (6 bases). V was clipped by 3 bases and J by 8 bases, with 22 bases between them. CDR3 length: 16 amino acids. The germline V gene has CDR1 LNHNV and CDR2 YYDKDF (reference sequence). In nucleotides, the CDR3 is TGTGCCACCAGCAGGGCAAAAACAGGGCTTAGGGGAGGCTACACCTTC. Translating it yields CATSRAKTGLRGGYTF.

This chain connects TRBV20-1 to TRBJ2-2, with 12 bases identical to TRBD2. V was clipped by 2 bases and J by 4 bases; unmatched bases: 5. The CDR3 loop spans 16 amino acids. Germline CDR1 reads DFQATT; CDR2 reads SNEGSKA (reference sequence). CDR3 amino acids: CSARSPSGGATGELFF. The CDR3 region has the DNA TGCAGTGCTAGAAGTCCTAGCGGGGGGGCCACCGGGGAGCTGTTTTTT.

This sequence joins TRBV28 and TRBJ1-3; no firm D call. CDR3 length: 14 residues. Germline values: CDR1 MDHEN, CDR2 SYDVKM. Trimming left V 8 bases short and J 1 base short, with 12 bases between. The CDR3 region is CASQPPRSGNTIYF. Here the CDR3 DNA reads TGTGCCAGCCAACCCCCCCGGTCTGGAAACACCATATATTTT.

CDR3 residues: CASKGLDTEAFF. CDR3 nucleotides: TGTGCCAGCAAAGGTTTGGACACTGAAGCTTTCTTT. The genes are TRBV6-2 or TRBV6-3 and TRBJ1-1; D call uncertain. Trimming removed 7 bases at V and 3 bases at J, with 9 bases between. The CDR3 is 12 amino acids. Germline V gene lookup returns CDR1 MNHEY and CDR2 SVGEGT.

This clonotype came up a few times. V gene TRBV3-1 combines with J gene TRBJ1-1; maybe TRBD1 (5 bases). CDR3 length: 13 amino acids. V lost 8 bases to trimming and J lost 2 bases, with 12 bases between them. CDR1 and CDR2 (germline): LGHDT, YNNKEL (reference sequence). DNA for the CDR3: TGTGCCAGCGGACAACAGTCTAACACTGAAGCTTTCTTT. Amino acid sequence: CASGQQSNTEAFF.

In this sample, this clonotype turned up a few times. The chain carries TRBV18 and TRBJ1-1; 8 nucleotides align to TRBD1. The CDR3 has 15 amino acids. From germline, CDR1 is KGHSH and CDR2 LQKENI. Germline trimming cut 5 bases from V and 6 bases from J; bases unmatched to any gene: 11. The CDR3 sequence: CASSSPNRGYAEAFF. The CDR3 DNA is TGTGCCAGCTCATCTCCTAACAGGGGGTACGCTGAAGCTTTCTTT.

A few counts support this clonotype. This chain joins TRBV20-1 and TRBJ2-4; 7 bases line up with TRBD2. The trim removed 0 bases at V and 2 bases at J, leaving 10 bases unmatched. CDR1 is DFQATT, CDR2 SNEGSKA, per germline (reference sequence). The CDR3 has 17 amino acids. CDR3 DNA: TGCAGTGCTAGAGATTTAGTTGGGGAGGGGCCCAAAAACATTCAGTACTTC. It yields the protein CSARDLVGEGPKNIQYF.

This clonotype was found many times. This chain uses TRBV15 with TRBJ2-7; 7 nucleotides agree with TRBD1. The V and J ends lost 5 bases and 2 bases, in that order; junction bases with no gene match: 9. The CDR3 is made up of 15 amino acids. Germline V gene lookup returns CDR1 LNHNV and CDR2 YYDKDF (reference sequence). CDR3 coding DNA: TGTGCCACCAGCGACCCGGGACAGCTAACCTACGAGCAGTACTTC. It encodes CATSDPGQLTYEQYF. The full variable domain, with the rest looked up from reference TRBV15 and TRBJ2-7, is DAMVIQNPRYQVTQFGKPVTLSCSQTLNHNVMYWYQQKSSQAPKLLFHYYDKDFNNEADTPDNFQSRRPNTSFCFLDIRSPGLGDTAMYLCATSDPGQLTYEQYFGPGTRLTVT.

This clonotype was seen many times. The V gene is TRBV7-9, the J gene TRBJ1-1; possibly TRBD1 for D (6 bases). The V end lost 4 bases, the J end lost 5 bases, and 14 bases lay between the germline ends. The CDR3 contains 14 residues. CDR1 and CDR2 from the germline V gene are SEHNR and FQNEAQ (reference sequence). CDR3 loop: CASSSQGGETEAFF. The DNA for the CDR3 is TGTGCCAGCAGCTCACAGGGAGGAGAAACTGAAGCTTTCTTT.

This clonotype was picked up many times. This chain links TRBV11-2 with TRBJ1-2; no clear D gene. Trimming took off 5 bases at V and 5 bases at J, with 18 bases between the two ends. The CDR3 sequence is 15 residues long. Germline CDR1 reads SGHAT; CDR2 reads FQNNGV. CDR3 loop: CASSPEFIAEYGYTF. CDR3 bases: TGTGCCAGCAGCCCGGAATTCATCGCAGAATATGGCTACACCTTC.

This clonotype was observed a few times. V is TRBV10-2 and J is TRBJ1-5; maybe TRBD1 (6 bases). CDR1 is WSHSY, CDR2 SAAADI, per germline. The CDR3 is made up of 15 amino acids. V was pared by 2 bases and J by 2 bases, with 10 bases between. CDR3 sequence: CASSERRGGNQPQHF. The CDR3, as DNA: TGCGCCAGCAGTGAGAGAAGGGGGGGCAATCAGCCCCAGCATTTT.

The V gene is TRBV5-1, the J gene TRBJ2-7, with 10 bases that match TRBD2. Per germline, CDR1 SGHRS and CDR2 YFSETQ. The CDR3 length is 21 residues. V was pared by 4 bases and J by 0 bases, with 22 bases of the junction left unmatched. The CDR3 sequence is CASSEHREVLAGAHYSYEQYF. The CDR3 bases are TGCGCCAGCAGCGAGCACCGAGAGGTCCTAGCGGGGGCCCACTACTCCTACGAGCAGTACTTC.